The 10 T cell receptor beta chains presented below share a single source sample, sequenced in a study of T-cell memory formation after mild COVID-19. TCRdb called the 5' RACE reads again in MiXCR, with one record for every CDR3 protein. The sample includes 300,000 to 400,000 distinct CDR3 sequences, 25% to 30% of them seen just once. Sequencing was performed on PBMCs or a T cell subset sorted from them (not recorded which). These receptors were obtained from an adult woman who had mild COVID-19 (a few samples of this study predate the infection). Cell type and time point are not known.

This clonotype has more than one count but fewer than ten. This CDR3 reads CAWCRSGSETQYF. CDR3 DNA: TGTGCCTGGTGTCGGTCTGGATCGGAGACCCAGTACTTC. V usage is TRBV30 and J usage is TRBJ2-5, with no clear D. Between the trimmed V and J ends, which lost 5 bases and 5 bases, there was a span of 15 bases. The CDR3 totals 13 residues. Germline V CDR1 and CDR2: GTSNPN, SVGIG (reference sequence).

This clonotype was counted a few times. CDR3 region: CAIRSGGRAVDEQFF. In DNA form, the CDR3 reads TGTGCCATCAGGAGCGGCGGGAGGGCCGTGGATGAGCAGTTCTTC. The rearrangement uses TRBV10-3 and TRBJ2-1; 9 bases agree with TRBD2. Germline V gene data show CDR1 as ENHRY and CDR2 as SYGVKD. J was trimmed by 8 bases and V by 6 bases; bases with no gene match: 11. The CDR3 length is 15 residues.

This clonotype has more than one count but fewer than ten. Here the CDR3 reads CSARGAAHEQYF. As DNA, the CDR3 is TGCAGTGCTAGAGGGGCGGCCCACGAGCAGTACTTC. The chain couples TRBV20-1 to TRBJ2-7; D gene uncertain. The germline V gene has CDR1 DFQATT and CDR2 SNEGSKA (reference sequence). The V and J ends lost 1 base and 5 bases respectively, with 9 bases between them. The CDR3 runs to 12 residues.

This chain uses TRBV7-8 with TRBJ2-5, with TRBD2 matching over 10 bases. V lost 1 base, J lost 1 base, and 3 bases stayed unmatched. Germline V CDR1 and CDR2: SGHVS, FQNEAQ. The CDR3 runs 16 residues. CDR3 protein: CASSLEERGGQETQYF. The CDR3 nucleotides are TGTGCCAGCAGCTTAGAGGAGCGGGGGGGCCAAGAGACCCAGTACTTC.

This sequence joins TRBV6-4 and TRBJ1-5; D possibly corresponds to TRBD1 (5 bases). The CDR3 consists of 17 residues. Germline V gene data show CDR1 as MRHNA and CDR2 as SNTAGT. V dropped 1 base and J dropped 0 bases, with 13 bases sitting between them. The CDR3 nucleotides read TGTGCCAGCAGTGACTATGGCCGGACAACTAGCAATCAGCCCCAGCATTTT. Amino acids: CASSDYGRTTSNQPQHF.

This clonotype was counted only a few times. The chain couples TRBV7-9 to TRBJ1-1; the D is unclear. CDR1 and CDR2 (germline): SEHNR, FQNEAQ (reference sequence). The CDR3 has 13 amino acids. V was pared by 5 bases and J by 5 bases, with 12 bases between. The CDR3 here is CASSTTELTEAFF. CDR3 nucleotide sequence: TGTGCCAGCAGCACAACAGAGTTGACTGAAGCTTTCTTT.

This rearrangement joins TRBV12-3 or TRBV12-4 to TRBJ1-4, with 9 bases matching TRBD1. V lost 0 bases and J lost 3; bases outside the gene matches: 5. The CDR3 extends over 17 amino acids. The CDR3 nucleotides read TGTGCCAGCAGTTTAGCCCGGACAGGGGAATCTAATGAAAAACTGTTTTTT. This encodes CASSLARTGESNEKLFF.

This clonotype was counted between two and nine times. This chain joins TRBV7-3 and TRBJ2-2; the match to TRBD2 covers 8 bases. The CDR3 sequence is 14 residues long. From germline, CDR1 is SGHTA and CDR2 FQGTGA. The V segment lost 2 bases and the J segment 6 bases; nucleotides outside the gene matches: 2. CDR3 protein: CASSLAGGPGELFF. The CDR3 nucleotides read TGTGCCAGCAGCTTAGCGGGGGGACCCGGGGAGCTGTTTTTT. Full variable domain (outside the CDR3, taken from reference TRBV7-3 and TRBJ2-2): GAGVSQTPSNKVTEKGKYVELRCDPISGHTALYWYRQSLGQGPEFLIYFQGTGAADDSGLPNDRFFAVRPEGSVSTLKIQRTERGDSAVYLCASSLAGGPGELFFGEGSRLTVL.

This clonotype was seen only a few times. The CDR3 loop reads CSAPSGRKPNEQFF. The CDR3 DNA reads as TGCAGTGCTCCTAGCGGGAGAAAGCCCAATGAGCAGTTCTTC. The rearrangement links TRBV20-1 to TRBJ2-1, with TRBD2 identical over 10 bases. CDR1 and CDR2 from the germline V gene are DFQATT and SNEGSKA (reference sequence). The CDR3 is made up of 14 amino acids. V shed 5 bases and J 6 bases; nucleotides not matched to a gene: 7.

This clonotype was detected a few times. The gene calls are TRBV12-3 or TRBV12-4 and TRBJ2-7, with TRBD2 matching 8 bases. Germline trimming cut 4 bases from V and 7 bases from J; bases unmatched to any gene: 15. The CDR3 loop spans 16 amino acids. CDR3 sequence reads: CASSSRGASGSFEQYF. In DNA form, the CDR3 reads TGTGCCAGCAGTTCCCGAGGGGCCAGCGGGAGTTTTGAGCAGTACTTC.